Following are 26 T cell receptor beta chains from one sample sequenced in a study of breast tumors, draining lymph nodes, adjacent tissues. From the multiplex PCR reads, TCRdb called clonotypes with MiXCR, one entry per CDR3 protein. The sample has more than 200,000 distinct CDR3 sequences; about 34% are singletons. Axillary draining lymph nodes of breast cancer patients supplied the node samples. The sequenced sample was axillary lymph node tissue. Receptor source: a female donor with breast cancer. Some clones in this sample may be carry-over from other donors' samples.

This chain uses TRBV29-1 with TRBJ2-5, with D unresolved. Germline loops: CDR1 SQVTM, CDR2 ANQGSEA. The CDR3 is 10 residues long. CDR3 amino acids: CGVDGETQYF. In DNA form, the CDR3 reads TGCGGTGTTGATGGGGAGACCCAGTACTTC.

The table lists this clonotype with many counts. The chain employs TRBV11-2 and TRBJ2-1, with 9 positions matching TRBD2. The CDR3 is 17 residues long. J lost 0 bases, V lost 1 base, and 4 bases had no gene match. The germline gives CDR1 SGHAT, CDR2 FQNNGV. CDR3 loop: CASSLVPSGDSYNEQFF. In nucleotides, the CDR3 is TGTGCCAGCAGCTTAGTGCCTAGCGGGGACTCCTACAATGAGCAGTTCTTC.

This clonotype was observed many times. The chain has TRBV20-1 and TRBJ2-7; TRBD2 agrees at 8 bases. V was pared by 3 bases and J by 6 bases, with 13 bases of the junction left unmatched. This CDR3 region has 15 residues. CDR1 is DFQATT and CDR2 is SNEGSKA in the germline V gene (reference sequence). The CDR3, as DNA: TGCAGTGCTAGTTCCCCGGAGCCGGGGGGGGGCGAGCAGTACTTC. It is translated as CSASSPEPGGGEQYF.

This clonotype appeared many times. This rearrangement joins TRBV6-5 to TRBJ2-7, with TRBD1 identical over 7 bases. CDR1 is MNHEY and CDR2 is SVGAGI in the germline V gene. This CDR3 has 14 residues. Trimming took 6 bases from V and 3 from J; bases not matched to a gene: 8. The CDR3 nucleotides read TGTGCCAGCAGCCTACAGGGGCCCTACTACGAGCAGTACTTC. Translation gives CASSLQGPYYEQYF.

In this sample, this clonotype turned up many times. This rearrangement joins TRBV27 to TRBJ2-7, with D perhaps matching TRBD1 (6 bases). The CDR3 loop spans 16 amino acids. Trimming pared 4 bases from V and 3 bases from J, leaving 19 bases between. CDR1 and CDR2 (germline): MNHEY, SMNVEV (reference sequence). CDR3 region: CASSYSTPGQIYEQYF. The CDR3 DNA is TGTGCCAGCAGTTACAGTACCCCGGGACAAATCTACGAGCAGTACTTC.

The chain recombines TRBV5-8 with TRBJ2-3, with 7 bases that match TRBD1. Germline lookup yields CDR1 SGHTS and CDR2 YDEGEE. The CDR3 totals 16 residues. Losses at the gene ends were 0 bases for V and 3 bases for J; bases not matched to a gene: 7. The CDR3 nucleotides read TGTGCCAGCAGCTTGGAGGGGGCGTCCGGGACAGATACGCAGTATTTT. The encoded protein is CASSLEGASGTDTQYF.

In this sample, this clonotype turned up many times. This chain connects TRBV20-1 to TRBJ1-2; D not resolved. The CDR3 length is 14 residues. Trimming shortened V by 0 bases and J by 5 bases, and 13 bases separated the two germline ends. Looked up from germline, CDR1 is DFQATT and CDR2 is SNEGSKA (reference sequence). CDR3: CSARDLASAYGYTF. CDR3 DNA: TGCAGTGCTAGAGATCTGGCCTCCGCGTATGGCTACACCTTC.

This rearrangement joins TRBV7-6 to TRBJ1-2, with 9 bases identical to TRBD1. Unmatched junction bases numbered 2, after V lost 1 base and J lost 8 bases. CDR1 is SGHVS, CDR2 FNYEAQ, per germline. CDR3 size: 13 residues. The chain's CDR3 is CASSLGGTGGYTF. CDR3 DNA sequence: TGTGCCAGCAGCTTAGGCGGGACAGGGGGCTACACCTTC.

This clonotype showed up many times. The chain is built from TRBV4-3 and TRBJ2-1; 10 bases are shared with TRBD2. V trimming: 0 bases; J trimming: 4 bases; junction bases outside the gene matches: 9. From germline, CDR1 is LGHNA and CDR2 YSLEER. The CDR3 covers 18 residues. The CDR3 loop reads CASSQDPAGGRSYNEQFF. The CDR3 nucleotides are TGCGCCAGCAGCCAAGATCCAGCGGGAGGGCGAAGTTACAATGAGCAGTTCTTC.

The table lists this clonotype with many counts. This chain joins TRBV4-1 and TRBJ2-1; D may be TRBD2 (5 bases). Germline V gene lookup returns CDR1 MGHRA and CDR2 YSYEKL. V lost 4 bases, J lost 7 bases, and 23 bases lay in between. This CDR3 has 17 amino acids. CDR3 protein: CASSRPVTTPGGNEQFF. DNA of the CDR3: TGCGCCAGCAGCCGCCCAGTTACTACCCCCGGCGGGAATGAGCAGTTCTTC.

This clonotype has ten or more counts. V and J are TRBV6-2 or TRBV6-3 and TRBJ1-5; 8 bases are shared with TRBD1. This CDR3 has 14 residues. Per germline, CDR1 MNHEY and CDR2 SVGEGT. V trimming: 7 bases; J trimming: 5 bases; junction bases outside the gene matches: 7. CDR3 in amino acids: CASTRQGSHQPQHF. For the CDR3, the DNA is TGTGCCAGCACCCGACAGGGGTCGCATCAGCCCCAGCATTTT.

This clonotype was counted many times. The genes are TRBV11-2 and TRBJ2-7; tentatively, D is TRBD1 (6 bases). Germline-derived CDR1 and CDR2 are SGHAT and FQNNGV. The V gene lost 5 bases and the J gene lost 2 bases, with 13 bases spanning the gap. The CDR3 extends over 14 amino acids. DNA of the CDR3: TGTGCCAGCAGCCCAAGCCAGGGGACCTACGAGCAGTACTTC. Its protein is CASSPSQGTYEQYF.

This clonotype was recorded many times. The chain combines TRBV6-6 with TRBJ2-3; weak D call: TRBD2 (5 bases). V was pared by 2 bases and J by 4 bases, with 10 bases between. Germline assignment: CDR1 MNHNY and CDR2 SVGAGI (reference sequence). The CDR3 runs to 14 residues. The CDR3 region is CASSYRSGSDTQYF. The CDR3 DNA follows: TGTGCCAGCAGTTACCGGTCGGGGTCAGATACGCAGTATTTT.

This clonotype showed up just once. No conserved phenylalanine or tryptophan is present at the end of the CDR3, so a read error is the likely explanation. This chain links TRBV19 with TRBJ2-2, with TRBD1 as a possible D gene (6 bases). The CDR3 consists of 16 residues. Germline lookup yields CDR1 LNHDA and CDR2 SQIVND (reference sequence). Trimming stripped 6 bases from V and 4 bases from J, with 18 bases between. The chain's CDR3 is CASSTDRRVITGELFC. The DNA of the CDR3 is TGTGCCAGTAGCACCGACAGGCGGGTTATCACCGGGGAGCTGTTTTGT.

In its sample, this clonotype was seen many times. This chain links TRBV27 with TRBJ2-7; TRBD1 or TRBD2 may be the D gene (5 bases each). V shed 5 bases and J shed 6 bases, with 17 bases lying between them. Germline V lookup: CDR1 MNHEY, CDR2 SMNVEV (reference sequence). CDR3 length: 14 residues. The CDR3 reads CASSRGRLQVEQYF. The CDR3 nucleotides read TGTGCCAGCAGTCGGGGACGGCTGCAGGTCGAGCAGTACTTC.

This clonotype came up many times. The V and J genes are TRBV5-1 and TRBJ2-1, with 9 bases identical to TRBD2. In germline, CDR1 is SGHRS, CDR2 YFSETQ. With V trimmed by 4 bases and J by 8 bases, 10 bases remained unmatched. The CDR3 is 15 residues long. The CDR3 loop reads CASSETSGVHYEQFF. In nucleotides, the CDR3 is TGCGCCAGCAGCGAGACTAGCGGCGTACATTATGAGCAGTTCTTC.

This clonotype has a count of ten or more. V gene TRBV19 combines with J gene TRBJ2-1; a possible D gene is TRBD2 (5 bases). The V end lost 6 bases, the J end lost 3 bases, and 15 bases lay between the germline ends. This CDR3 is 15 amino acids long. Looked up from germline, CDR1 is LNHDA and CDR2 is SQIVND (reference sequence). The CDR3 nucleotides are TGTGCCAGTAGCCAAGAGCGGTCTCGCTACAATGAGCAGTTCTTC. Its translation is CASSQERSRYNEQFF.

This clonotype appeared many times. The chain employs TRBV4-1 and TRBJ1-2, with TRBD1 matching over 9 bases. The germline CDR1 and CDR2 sequences are MGHRA and YSYEKL. The CDR3 runs to 17 residues. V was clipped by 1 base and J by 8 bases; unmatched bases: 14. The CDR3 protein is CASSQVRDRAPLEGYTF. For the CDR3, the DNA is TGCGCCAGCAGCCAAGTGCGGGACAGGGCCCCCCTTGAGGGCTACACCTTC.

At least ten counts were recorded for this clonotype. J is TRBJ2-7 and V is TRBV20-1; D is unclear. V dropped 6 bases and J dropped 2 bases, with 8 bases sitting between them. The CDR3 runs to 11 residues. Germline-derived CDR1 and CDR2 are DFQATT and SNEGSKA (reference sequence). The CDR3 DNA reads TGCAGTGCGGGCCAAACCTACGAGCAGTACTTC. Amino acids: CSAGQTYEQYF.

As concerns this clonotype: One base away lies a much larger clone, so this may be a sequencing read error. This rearrangement joins TRBV6-5 to TRBJ2-3, with D possibly being TRBD1 (6 bases). CDR3 length: 15 residues. Germline V lookup: CDR1 MNHEY, CDR2 SVGAGI. As DNA, the CDR3 is TGTGTCACCAGGCCACCCAGTAAGGGGGCAGATACGCAGTATTTT. Protein product: CVTRPPSKGADTQYF.

This clonotype has only one observation. The chain links TRBV15 to TRBJ1-4; 8 bases line up with TRBD1. This CDR3 is 16 amino acids long. The germline gives CDR1 LNHNV, CDR2 YYDKDF (reference sequence). V was clipped by 5 bases and J by 7 bases; unmatched bases: 12. This chain's CDR3 is CATSFRTGSGAEKLFF. The CDR3 DNA sequence: TGTGCCACCAGCTTTCGGACAGGGTCGGGGGCTGAAAAACTGTTTTTT.

This clonotype was picked up many times. The chain carries TRBV5-1 and TRBJ2-1; D is unclear. Germline loops: CDR1 SGHRS, CDR2 YFSETQ. CDR3 size: 14 residues. V was shortened by 3 bases and J by 13 bases, with 20 bases between the two germline ends. CDR3: CASSYLANPPGQFF. CDR3 nucleotide sequence: TGCGCCAGCAGCTACCTCGCAAACCCCCCGGGCCAGTTCTTC.

This clonotype was observed many times. V gene TRBV29-1 combines with J gene TRBJ1-1, with D uncertain. V was shortened by 4 bases and J by 3 bases, with 12 bases between the two germline ends. There are 13 residues in the CDR3. Germline loops: CDR1 SQVTM, CDR2 ANQGSEA. CDR3 sequence (DNA): TGCAGCGTTGTAGGCAGGCAATACACTGAAGCTTTCTTT. This translates into CSVVGRQYTEAFF.

This clonotype was found many times. This chain uses TRBV9 with TRBJ2-1, with a weak D call TRBD2 (6 bases). V lost 2 bases, J lost 2 bases, and 8 bases lay in between. The CDR3 totals 14 residues. Looked up from germline, CDR1 is SGDLS and CDR2 is YYNGEE. CDR3 loop: CASSVGTPYNEQFF. DNA of the CDR3: TGTGCCAGCAGCGTTGGGACTCCCTACAATGAGCAGTTCTTC.

In its sample, this clonotype was seen many times. The chain employs TRBV15 and TRBJ1-5; no clear D. The V and J ends lost 1 base and 2 bases respectively, with 3 bases between them. Germline lookup yields CDR1 LNHNV and CDR2 YYDKDF (reference sequence). The CDR3 has 13 amino acids. CDR3 in amino acids: CATSRGRNQPQHF. CDR3 in DNA: TGTGCCACCAGCAGAGGCCGCAATCAGCCCCAGCATTTT.

This clonotype has ten or more counts. The V gene is TRBV20-1, the J gene TRBJ1-5; maybe TRBD1 (5 bases). Germline values: CDR1 DFQATT, CDR2 SNEGSKA (reference sequence). Deletions cut 6 bases from V and 4 bases from J, with 19 bases between. The CDR3 runs 15 residues. The CDR3, as DNA: TGCAGTGCCCTCTTGATCGGGGGGAGGAATCAGCCCCAGCATTTT. Translated, it gives CSALLIGGRNQPQHF.